The clone carrying this T cell receptor beta chain was seen only a few times. CDR1 and CDR2 (germline): MDHEN, SYDVKM. V shed 5 bases and J shed 4 bases, with 20 bases lying between them. CDR3 length: 16 residues. Original methodology: Estimates of nucleated cell counts were drawn from the amplification of reference gene primers. The method was immunoSEQ multiplex PCR; TCRdb's version includes in-frame clones alone and lacks a portion of them. The DNA was the basis for D and trimming; V, J and clone size are from that table. This sample has approximately 150,000 clones, with 84% found just once. Grouping used clinical history reported by participants in a survey and questionnaire. Recovery meant two consecutive negative NP/OP PCR tests, professional clearance, or resolved symptoms. This record belongs to a study of blood T cell repertoires in COVID-19.

The chain combines TRBV28 with TRBJ1-1; D ambiguous. Source material: PBMCs or T cells enriched from blood (not recorded which). The clonotype comes from a woman aged 45-59 years who had recovered from COVID-19. The CDR3 protein is CASSPQRVLRGTEAFF. CDR3 in DNA: TGTGCCAGCAGTCCCCAGAGGGTCCTTCGGGGCACTGAAGCTTTCTTT.